Detailed here is one TCR beta chain. The source of the sample is a study of technical replicates of blood from a few donors. Profiled with immunoSEQ multiplex PCR; TCRdb holds only in-frame clones, not every one. The sample shows 60,000 to 90,000 clones, roughly 96% of them seen only once. CDR1 and CDR2 (germline): SGHTS, YDEGEE. The CDR3 totals 15 residues. Trimming cost V 5 bases and J 4 bases; bases outside gene matches: 7. This chain links TRBV5-8 with TRBJ1-5, with 9 bases aligning to TRBD1. Sequencing was performed on T cells isolated from PBMCs. The clonotype originates from a human donor in good health. CDR3 nucleotide sequence: TGTGCCAGCAGTAGAACCGGGACAGGGAATCAGCCCCAGCATTTT. Its translation is CASSRTGTGNQPQHF.